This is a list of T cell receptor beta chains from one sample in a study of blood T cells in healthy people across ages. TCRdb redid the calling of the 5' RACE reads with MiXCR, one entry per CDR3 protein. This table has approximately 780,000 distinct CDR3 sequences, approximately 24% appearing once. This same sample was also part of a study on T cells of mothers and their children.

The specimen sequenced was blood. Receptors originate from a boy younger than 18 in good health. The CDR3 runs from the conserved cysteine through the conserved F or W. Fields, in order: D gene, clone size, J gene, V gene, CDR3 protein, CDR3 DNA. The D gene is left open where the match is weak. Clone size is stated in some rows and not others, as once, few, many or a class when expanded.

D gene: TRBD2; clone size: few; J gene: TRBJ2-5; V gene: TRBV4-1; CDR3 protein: CASSPNPSGVQETQYF; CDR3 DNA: TGCGCCAGCAGCCCGAATCCTAGCGGGGTCCAAGAGACCCAGTACTTC
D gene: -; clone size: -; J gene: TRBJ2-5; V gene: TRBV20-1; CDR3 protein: CSATSGVRETQYF; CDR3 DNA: TGCAGTGCCACGTCAGGGGTTCGAGAGACCCAGTACTTC
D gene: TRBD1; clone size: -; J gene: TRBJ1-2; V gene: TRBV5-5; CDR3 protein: CASSFYFEKTGGRNYGYTF; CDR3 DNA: TGTGCCAGCAGCTTCTATTTCGAAAAGACAGGGGGAAGAAACTATGGCTACACCTTC
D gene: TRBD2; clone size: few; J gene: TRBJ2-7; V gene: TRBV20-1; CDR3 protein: CSALGASGYEQYF; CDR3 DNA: TGCAGTGCCCTCGGGGCTAGCGGATACGAGCAGTACTTC
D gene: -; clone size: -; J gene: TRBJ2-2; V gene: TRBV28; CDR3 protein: CASRRSVTGELFF; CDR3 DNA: TGTGCCAGCAGGCGCTCGGTAACCGGGGAGCTGTTTTTT
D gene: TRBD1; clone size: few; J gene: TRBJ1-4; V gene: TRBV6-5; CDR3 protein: CASSFTGGPNEKLFF; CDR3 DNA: TGTGCCAGCAGCTTCACAGGGGGTCCTAATGAAAAACTGTTTTTT
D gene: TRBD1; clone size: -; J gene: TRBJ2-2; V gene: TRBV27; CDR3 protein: CASVPRLQGLPTRGELFF; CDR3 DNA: TGTGCCAGCGTCCCCCGATTACAGGGGCTCCCGACCAGGGGGGAGCTGTTTTTT
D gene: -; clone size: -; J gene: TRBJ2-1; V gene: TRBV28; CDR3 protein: CASLGGPLNEQFF; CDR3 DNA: TGTGCCAGCCTAGGGGGGCCCCTCAATGAGCAGTTCTTC
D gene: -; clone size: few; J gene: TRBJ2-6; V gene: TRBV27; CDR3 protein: CASSPGPGLANVLTF; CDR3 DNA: TGTGCCAGCAGCCCGGGGCCAGGTCTCGCCAACGTCCTGACTTTC
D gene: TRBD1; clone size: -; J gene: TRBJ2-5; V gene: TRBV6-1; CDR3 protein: CASKAGQGETQYF; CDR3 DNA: TGTGCCAGCAAAGCAGGACAGGGGGAGACCCAGTACTTC
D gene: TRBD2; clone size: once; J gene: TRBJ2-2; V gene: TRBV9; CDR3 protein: CASSVGGRGRSGELFF; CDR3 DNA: TGTGCCAGCAGCGTAGGCGGGAGGGGGCGCTCCGGGGAGCTGTTTTTT
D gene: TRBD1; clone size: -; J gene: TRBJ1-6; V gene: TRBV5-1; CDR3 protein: CASSLEPTGDDSPLHF; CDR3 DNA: TGCGCCAGCAGCTTGGAACCTACAGGGGACGATTCACCCCTCCACTTT
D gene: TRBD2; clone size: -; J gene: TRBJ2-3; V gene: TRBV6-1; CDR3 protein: CASSPRGGITDTQYF; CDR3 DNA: TGTGCCAGCAGTCCGCGGGGGGGCATCACAGATACGCAGTATTTT
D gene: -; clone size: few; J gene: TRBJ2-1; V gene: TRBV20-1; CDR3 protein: CSARIFVGGAKNEQFF; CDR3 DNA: TGCAGTGCTAGGATTTTTGTCGGCGGGGCAAAAAATGAGCAGTTCTTC
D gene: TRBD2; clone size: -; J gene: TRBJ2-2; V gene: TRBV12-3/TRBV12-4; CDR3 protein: CASSQSGGAVVGELFF; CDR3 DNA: TGTGCCAGCAGTCAAAGCGGGGGGGCCGTTGTCGGGGAGCTGTTTTTT
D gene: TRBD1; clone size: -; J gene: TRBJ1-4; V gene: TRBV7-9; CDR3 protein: CASSSRETGDEKLFF; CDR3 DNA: TGTGCCAGCAGCTCGCGTGAGACAGGGGATGAAAAACTGTTTTTT
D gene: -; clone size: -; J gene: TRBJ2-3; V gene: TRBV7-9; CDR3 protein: CASSLGNAGASTDTQYF; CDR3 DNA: TGTGCCAGCAGCTTAGGAAACGCGGGGGCTAGCACAGATACGCAGTATTTT
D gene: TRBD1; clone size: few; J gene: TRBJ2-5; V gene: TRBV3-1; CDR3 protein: CASSRPGGAETQYF; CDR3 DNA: TGTGCCAGCAGCCGCCCAGGGGGCGCGGAGACCCAGTACTTC
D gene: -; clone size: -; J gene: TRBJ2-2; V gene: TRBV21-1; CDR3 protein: CASGPKGAGGDTGELFF; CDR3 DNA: TGTGCCAGCGGTCCAAAGGGAGCGGGAGGAGACACCGGGGAGCTGTTTTTT
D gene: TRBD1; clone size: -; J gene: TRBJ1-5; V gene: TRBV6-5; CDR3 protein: CASSTGTGGDQPQHF; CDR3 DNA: TGTGCCAGCAGTACCGGGACAGGGGGCGATCAGCCCCAGCATTTT
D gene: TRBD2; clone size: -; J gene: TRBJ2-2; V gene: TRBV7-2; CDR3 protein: CASSLQAGGLGGELFF; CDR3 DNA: TGTGCCAGCAGCTTACAAGCGGGGGGGCTTGGCGGGGAGCTGTTTTTT
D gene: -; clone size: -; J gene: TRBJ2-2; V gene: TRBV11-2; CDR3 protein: CASSPRLTGELFF; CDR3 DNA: TGTGCCAGCAGCCCACGTCTCACCGGGGAGCTGTTTTTT
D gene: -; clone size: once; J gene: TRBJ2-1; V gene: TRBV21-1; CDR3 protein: CASRDRIEDNEQFF; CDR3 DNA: TGTGCCAGCAGGGACAGAATTGAAGACAATGAGCAGTTCTTC
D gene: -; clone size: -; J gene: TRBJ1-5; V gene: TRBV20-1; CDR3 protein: CSASRSDKGNQPQHF; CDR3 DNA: TGCAGTGCTAGTCGGTCAGACAAGGGTAATCAGCCCCAGCATTTT
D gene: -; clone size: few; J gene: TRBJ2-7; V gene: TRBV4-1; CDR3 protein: CASSQLQGPISYEQYF; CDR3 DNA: TGCGCCAGCAGCCAACTCCAGGGACCGATCTCCTACGAGCAGTACTTC
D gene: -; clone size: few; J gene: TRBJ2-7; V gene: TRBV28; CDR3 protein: CASSLSGISEQYF; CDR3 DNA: TGTGCCAGCAGTTTATCCGGCATCTCGGAGCAGTACTTC
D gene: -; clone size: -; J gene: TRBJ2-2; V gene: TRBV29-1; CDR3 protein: CSVEAPNTGELFF; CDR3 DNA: TGCAGCGTTGAAGCACCGAACACCGGGGAGCTGTTTTTT
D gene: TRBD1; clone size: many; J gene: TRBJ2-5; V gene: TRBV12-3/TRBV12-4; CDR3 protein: CASRQGQRETQYF; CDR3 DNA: TGTGCCAGCAGGCAGGGACAGCGGGAGACCCAGTACTTC
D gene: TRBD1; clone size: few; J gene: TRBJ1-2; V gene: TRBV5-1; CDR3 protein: CASSAGQPNYGYTF; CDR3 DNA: TGCGCCAGCAGCGCGGGACAGCCGAACTATGGCTACACCTTC
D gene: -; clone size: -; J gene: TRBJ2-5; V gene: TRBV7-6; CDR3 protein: CASSFRGGSGEQYF; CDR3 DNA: TGTGCCAGCAGCTTCAGGGGAGGTTCGGGCGAACAGTACTTC
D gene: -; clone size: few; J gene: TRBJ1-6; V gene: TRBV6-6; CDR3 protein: CASSYGTGYTPLHF; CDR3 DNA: TGTGCCAGCAGTTACGGCACCGGTTATACACCCCTCCACTTT
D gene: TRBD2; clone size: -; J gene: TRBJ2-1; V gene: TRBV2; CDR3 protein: CASRYLAGGGHEQFF; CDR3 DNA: TGTGCCAGCAGATATCTAGCGGGGGGAGGGCATGAGCAGTTCTTC
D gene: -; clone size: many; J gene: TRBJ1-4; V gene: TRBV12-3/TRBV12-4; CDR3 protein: CASSPRTLRHPSHEKLFF; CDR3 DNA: TGTGCCAGCAGTCCCCGGACCCTAAGGCACCCCAGTCACGAAAAACTGTTTTTT
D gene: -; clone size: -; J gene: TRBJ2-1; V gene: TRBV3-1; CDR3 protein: CASSPFAGPNEQFF; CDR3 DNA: TGTGCCAGCAGCCCCTTTGCGGGGCCCAATGAGCAGTTCTTC
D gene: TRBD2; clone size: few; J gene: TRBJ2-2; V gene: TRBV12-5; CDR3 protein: CASSPSGGAPTGELFF; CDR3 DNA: TGTGCTAGTTCTCCTAGCGGGGGGGCGCCCACCGGGGAGCTGTTTTTT
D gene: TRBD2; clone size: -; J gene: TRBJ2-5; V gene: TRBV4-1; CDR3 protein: CASSQDRASGAQETQYF; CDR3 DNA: TGCGCCAGCAGCCAAGATAGGGCTAGCGGGGCCCAAGAGACCCAGTACTTC
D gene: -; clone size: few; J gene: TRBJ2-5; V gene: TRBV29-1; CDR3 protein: CSVAPPETQYF; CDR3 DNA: TGCAGCGTTGCCCCCCCAGAGACCCAGTACTTC
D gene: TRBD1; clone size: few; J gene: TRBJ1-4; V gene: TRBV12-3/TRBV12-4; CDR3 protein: CASSFGTGRNEKLFF; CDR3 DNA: TGTGCCAGCAGTTTCGGGACAGGGAGGAATGAAAAACTGTTTTTT
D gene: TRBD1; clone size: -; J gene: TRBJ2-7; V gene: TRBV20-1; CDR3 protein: CSASFPGTGSSHEQYF; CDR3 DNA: TGCAGTGCTAGTTTCCCCGGGACAGGGAGTTCGCACGAGCAGTACTTC